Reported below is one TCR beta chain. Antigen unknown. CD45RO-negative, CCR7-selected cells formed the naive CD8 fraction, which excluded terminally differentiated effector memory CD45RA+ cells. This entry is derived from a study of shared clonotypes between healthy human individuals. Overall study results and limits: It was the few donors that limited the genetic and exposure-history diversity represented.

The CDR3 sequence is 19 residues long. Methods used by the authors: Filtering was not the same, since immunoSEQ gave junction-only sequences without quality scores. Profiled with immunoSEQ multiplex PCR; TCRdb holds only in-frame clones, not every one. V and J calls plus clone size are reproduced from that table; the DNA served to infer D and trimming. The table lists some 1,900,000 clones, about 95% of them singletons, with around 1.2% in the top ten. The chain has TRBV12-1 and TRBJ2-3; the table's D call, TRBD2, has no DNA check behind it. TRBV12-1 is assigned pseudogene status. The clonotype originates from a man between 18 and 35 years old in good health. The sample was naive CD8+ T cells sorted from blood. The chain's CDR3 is CASGRRTSGREGSTDTQYF. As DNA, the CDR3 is TGTGCCAGCGGAAGAAGGACTAGCGGGAGGGAGGGGAGCACAGATACGCAGTATTTT.